This T cell receptor beta chain appears in the sequencing data of a study of shared clonotypes between healthy human individuals. In the study overall: The donors, a couple of women and a few men, were aged 18 to 49. CD4 naive and CD4 memory each took three plates per donor, while CD8 naive took two and CD8 memory one. Regarding the study as a whole: Only a few donors were included, so the genetic and exposure-history diversity represented was limited.

Concerning this clone itself: The antigen remains unidentified.

Execution of the assay was at deep level. TCRdb's table, derived via immunoSEQ multiplex PCR, lists solely in-frame clones and lacks some. Of roughly 2,000,000 clones listed, 85% to 95% are singletons. Germline-derived CDR1 and CDR2 are SGHRS and YFSETQ. V shed 1 base and J 8 bases; nucleotides not matched to a gene: 8. CDR3 length: 15 amino acids. CD45RO-negative, CCR7-positively selected cells formed the naive CD8 fraction, excluding terminally differentiated effector memory CD45RA+ cells. This clonotype was obtained from a man aged 18 to 29 in good health. V is TRBV5-1 and J is TRBJ2-1; TRBD2 matches 8 bases. Material: naive CD8+ T cells sorted from blood. CDR3 nucleotides: TGCGCCAGCAGCTTGTCGGGAGGGCCCTTGGATGAGCAGTTCTTC. Protein: CASSLSGGPLDEQFF.